A single sample is the source of the 19 T cell receptor beta chains below, sequenced in a study of graft-versus-host responses after intestinal transplantation listed by TCRdb under 2021. The library came from the immunoSEQ multiplex PCR assay. The clones in this table, taken by TCRdb from immuneACCESS, are in-frame only. Not every clone is retained; where verified, under half of the shortfall comes from an unresolved V gene, and the cause of the rest is unknown. Counted in this sample were tens of thousands of clones; about 91% of them appeared once. The ten most abundant clones make up approximately 0.5% of the sample. Antigens for these TCRs are unknown. Explained via the paper, the time point label denotes: cells obtained before transplantation from donor or recipient. The source material was unstimulated CD8+ T cells sorted from spleen or lymph node cells, sampled before intestinal transplant. The receptors come from a human donor who received an intestinal transplant.

The CDR3 DNA follows: TGTGCCTGGAGTGTCGGAACTAGCGGGATCTACAATGAGCAGTTCTTC. Encoded protein: CAWSVGTSGIYNEQFF. V and J are TRBV30 and TRBJ2-1; 10 positions agree with TRBD2. After removal of 0 bases from V and 3 bases from J, the junction contained 5 bases not matched to a gene. The CDR3 is 16 amino acids. CDR1 is GTSNPN and CDR2 is SVGIG in the germline V gene (reference sequence).

The chain employs TRBV11-2 and TRBJ2-1, with TRBD2 matching 7 bases. The CDR3 extends over 13 amino acids. V lost 3 bases, J lost 5 bases, and 1 base stayed unmatched. Per the germline V gene, CDR1 is SGHAT and CDR2 is FQNNGV. CDR3 sequence reads: CASSFGTNNEQFF. The DNA of the CDR3 is TGTGCCAGCAGCTTCGGGACTAACAATGAGCAGTTCTTC.

The chain links TRBV7-9 to TRBJ1-2, with 9 bases identical to TRBD1. Germline lookup yields CDR1 SEHNR and CDR2 FQNEAQ (reference sequence). The CDR3 runs to 14 residues. V trimming: 0 bases; J trimming: 8 bases; junction bases outside the gene matches: 4. The CDR3 sequence: CASSLADRGSGYTF. CDR3 DNA sequence: TGTGCCAGCAGCTTAGCGGACAGGGGATCCGGCTACACCTTC.

The chain employs TRBV4-1 and TRBJ2-4, with TRBD2 identical over 10 bases. V was clipped by 2 bases and J by 6 bases; unmatched bases: 13. The length of the CDR3 is 18 residues. Germline V gives CDR1 MGHRA, CDR2 YSYEKL. The CDR3 region is CASSQPKFQRGGLNIQYF. The CDR3 DNA is TGCGCCAGCAGCCAACCCAAATTTCAGCGGGGGGGCTTAAACATTCAGTACTTC.

The J gene is TRBJ2-5, the V gene TRBV5-1; the match to TRBD1 covers 9 bases. The germline CDR1 and CDR2 sequences are SGHRS and YFSETQ. Losses at the gene ends were 0 bases for V and 5 bases for J; bases not matched to a gene: 5. CDR3 length: 15 residues. CDR3 sequence: CASSLGTGDGETQYF. The CDR3 bases are TGCGCCAGCAGCTTGGGGACAGGGGACGGGGAGACCCAGTACTTC.

The V call is TRBV28, the J call TRBJ2-7; TRBD1 aligns across 12 bases. With V trimmed by 7 bases and J by 5 bases, 3 bases remained unmatched. This CDR3 has 13 residues. Germline loops: CDR1 MDHEN, CDR2 SYDVKM. The CDR3 spells CASTGTGGHEQYF. The CDR3, as DNA: TGTGCCAGCACCGGGACAGGGGGCCACGAGCAGTACTTC.

V is TRBV7-9 and J is TRBJ2-7; 9 bases agree with TRBD1. CDR3 length: 17 amino acids. Germline trimming cut 2 bases from V and 2 bases from J; bases unmatched to any gene: 10. CDR1 and CDR2 from the germline V gene are SEHNR and FQNEAQ (reference sequence). The CDR3 DNA follows: TGTGCCAGCAGCTTAAATGCTTTGGGGACAGGGACCTACGAGCAGTACTTC. Amino acid sequence: CASSLNALGTGTYEQYF. Drawing the rest from reference TRBV7-9 and TRBJ2-7, the complete variable domain is DTGVSQNPRHKITKRGQNVTFRCDPISEHNRLYWYRQTLGQGPEFLTYFQNEAQLEKSRLLSDRFSAERPKGSFSTLEIQRTEQGDSAMYLCASSLNALGTGTYEQYFGPGTRLTVT.

V gene TRBV6-5 combines with J gene TRBJ2-1; 9 bases match TRBD2. The CDR3 consists of 15 residues. Per the germline V gene, CDR1 is MNHEY and CDR2 is SVGAGI. The junction had 4 bases not matched to a gene; V was cut back by 2 bases and J by 5 bases. The chain's CDR3 is CASSYGLAPNNEQFF. CDR3 DNA sequence: TGTGCCAGCAGTTACGGACTAGCGCCAAACAATGAGCAGTTCTTC.

The chain couples TRBV6-5 to TRBJ1-2; 9 nucleotides line up with TRBD1. Germline V CDR1 and CDR2: MNHEY, SVGAGI. V shed 0 bases and J 4 bases; nucleotides not matched to a gene: 6. This CDR3 region has 16 residues. The CDR3 here is CASSYSAETGGYGYTF. CDR3 coding DNA: TGTGCCAGCAGTTACTCGGCCGAGACAGGGGGCTATGGCTACACCTTC.

The rearrangement links TRBV28 to TRBJ1-5; the match to TRBD1 covers 11 bases. This CDR3 spans 15 amino acids. In germline, CDR1 is MDHEN, CDR2 SYDVKM. V lost 3 bases and J lost 5; bases outside the gene matches: 3. CDR3 nucleotides: TGTGCCAGCAGTTTTTGGGACAGGGGGGATCAGCCCCAGCATTTT. This encodes CASSFWDRGDQPQHF. The full variable domain, rest sourced from reference TRBV28 and TRBJ1-5, is DVKVTQSSRYLVKRTGEKVFLECVQDMDHENMFWYRQDPGLGLRLIYFSYDVKMKEKGDIPEGYSVSREKKERFSLILESASTNQTSMYLCASSFWDRGDQPQHFGDGTRLSIL.

V gene TRBV5-5 combines with J gene TRBJ2-1; 7 bases agree with TRBD1. CDR3 length equals 13 residues. The V gene end was trimmed by 1 base and the J gene end by 10 bases; junction bases not matched to a gene: 5. The germline V gene encodes CDR1 SGHKS and CDR2 YYEKEE (reference sequence). CDR3 in DNA: TGTGCCAGCAGCTTGTGGGACAGCCGGGAGCAGTTCTTC. Residues: CASSLWDSREQFF.

The V call is TRBV11-2, the J call TRBJ2-3; 9 bases map to TRBD2. V shed 6 bases and J 4 bases; nucleotides not matched to a gene: 8. Germline CDR1 and CDR2: SGHAT and FQNNGV. This CDR3 region has 15 residues. The CDR3 loop reads CASSLSGRRPDTQYF. CDR3 DNA: TGTGCCAGCAGTCTTAGCGGGAGAAGGCCAGATACGCAGTATTTT.

This chain links TRBV5-1 with TRBJ2-7, with TRBD1 matching over 10 bases. The ends lost 4 bases at V and 3 bases at J; junction bases unmatched: 7. CDR1 and CDR2 (germline): SGHRS, YFSETQ. This CDR3 is 15 amino acids long. CDR3 region: CASSDPGQGFYEQYF. The DNA of the CDR3 is TGCGCCAGCAGCGATCCGGGACAGGGGTTCTACGAGCAGTACTTC. Complete variable domain (other parts from reference TRBV5-1 and TRBJ2-7): KAGVTQTPRYLIKTRGQQVTLSCSPISGHRSVSWYQQTPGQGLQFLFEYFSETQRNKGNFPGRFSGRQFSNSRSEMNVSTLELGDSALYLCASSDPGQGFYEQYFGPGTRLTVT.

This sequence joins TRBV19 and TRBJ2-2; D may be TRBD2 (6 bases). CDR3 length: 14 amino acids. Germline loops: CDR1 LNHDA, CDR2 SQIVND (reference sequence). Trimming pared 8 bases from V and 7 bases from J, leaving 17 bases between. Written as DNA, the CDR3 is TGTGCCAGTGTCCCGGAGGGCCGAGGCGGGGAGCTGTTTTTT. Translation: CASVPEGRGGELFF.

The chain recombines TRBV18 with TRBJ2-5; the D is unclear. Germline CDR1 is KGHSH and CDR2 is LQKENI. Trimming shortened V by 0 bases and J by 0 bases, and 11 bases separated the two germline ends. The CDR3 has 16 amino acids. CDR3 nucleotides: TGTGCCAGCTCACCACCGGCAGGTCCGGACCAAGAGACCCAGTACTTC. Its translation is CASSPPAGPDQETQYF. Variable domain in full (rest from reference TRBV18 and TRBJ2-5): NAGVMQNPRHLVRRRGQEARLRCSPMKGHSHVYWYRQLPEEGLKFMVYLQKENIIDESGMPKERFSAEFPKEGPSILRIQQVVRGDSAAYFCASSPPAGPDQETQYFGPGTRLLVL.

The genes are TRBV6-5 and TRBJ2-7; D is perhaps TRBD2 (5 bases). The ends were cut back, 2 bases at V and 2 bases at J, with 10 bases in the middle. This CDR3 has 14 amino acids. Germline V CDR1 and CDR2: MNHEY, SVGAGI. CDR3 region: CASSYEGTPYEQYF. For the CDR3, the DNA is TGTGCCAGCAGTTACGAGGGAACTCCCTACGAGCAGTACTTC.

The CDR3 nucleotides are TGTGCCAGCATGGGGGGGGGCTACAATGAGCAGTTCTTC. Translation: CASMGGGYNEQFF. This chain uses TRBV14 with TRBJ2-1, with 7 bases fitting TRBD2. With V trimmed by 7 bases and J by 3 bases, 3 bases remained unmatched. The CDR3 extends over 13 amino acids. Per the germline V gene, CDR1 is SGHDN and CDR2 is FVKESK.

The chain is built from TRBV5-1 and TRBJ1-1; D remains unclear. Germline V gene data show CDR1 as SGHRS and CDR2 as YFSETQ. Deletions cut 1 base from V and 2 bases from J, with 9 bases between. The CDR3 consists of 14 residues. The CDR3 is CASSLPGSNTEAFF. In DNA form, the CDR3 reads TGCGCCAGCAGCTTGCCTGGGAGTAACACTGAAGCTTTCTTT. The full variable domain, with the rest looked up from reference TRBV5-1 and TRBJ1-1, is KAGVTQTPRYLIKTRGQQVTLSCSPISGHRSVSWYQQTPGQGLQFLFEYFSETQRNKGNFPGRFSGRQFSNSRSEMNVSTLELGDSALYLCASSLPGSNTEAFFGQGTRLTVV.

The V and J genes are TRBV19 and TRBJ2-7; TRBD2 matches 10 bases. The CDR3 is 13 residues long. The trim removed 6 bases at V and 4 bases at J, leaving 3 bases unmatched. The V gene's germline CDR1 is LNHDA and CDR2 SQIVND (reference sequence). The CDR3 protein is CASSSSGGYEQYF. DNA for the CDR3: TGTGCCAGTAGCTCTAGCGGGGGTTACGAGCAGTACTTC.